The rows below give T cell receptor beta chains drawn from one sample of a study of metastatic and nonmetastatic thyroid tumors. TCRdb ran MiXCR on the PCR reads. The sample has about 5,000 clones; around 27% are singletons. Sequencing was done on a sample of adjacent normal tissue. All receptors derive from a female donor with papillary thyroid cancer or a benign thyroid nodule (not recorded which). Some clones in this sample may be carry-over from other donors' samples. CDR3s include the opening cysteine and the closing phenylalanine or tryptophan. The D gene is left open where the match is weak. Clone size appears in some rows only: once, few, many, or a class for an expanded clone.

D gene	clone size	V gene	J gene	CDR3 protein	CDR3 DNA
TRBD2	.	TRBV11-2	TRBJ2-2	CASSRTSGSWAAGELFF	TGTGCCAGCAGCCGGACTAGCGGGAGTTGGGCTGCCGGGGAGCTGTTTTTT
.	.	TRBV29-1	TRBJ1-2	CSVVEGDMLNYGYTF	TGCAGCGTTGTAGAGGGGGACATGCTTAACTATGGCTACACCTTC
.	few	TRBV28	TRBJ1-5	CASSLTARNNQPQHF	TGTGCCAGCAGTTTGACAGCCAGGAACAATCAGCCCCAGCATTTT
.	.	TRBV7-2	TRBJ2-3	CASSRQSDTQYF	TGTGCCAGCAGCCGACAGTCAGATACGCAGTATTTT
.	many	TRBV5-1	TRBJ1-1	CASSLFPVGMAGGVDTEAFF	TGCGCCAGCAGCTTATTTCCCGTGGGGATGGCGGGCGGTGTCGACACTGAAGCTTTCTTT
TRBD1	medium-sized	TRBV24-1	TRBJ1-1	CATRGQENTEAFF	TGTGCCACCAGAGGACAGGAGAACACTGAAGCTTTCTTT
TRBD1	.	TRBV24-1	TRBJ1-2	CATSDPTDRGYGYTF	TGTGCCACCAGTGATCCCACCGACAGGGGCTATGGCTACACCTTC
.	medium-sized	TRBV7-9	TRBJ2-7	CASSSTHTETYEQYF	TGTGCCAGCAGCTCAACTCACACAGAGACCTACGAGCAGTACTTC
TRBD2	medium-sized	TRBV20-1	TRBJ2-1	CSASGTSEFTVHDEQFF	TGCAGTGCTTCCGGGACTAGCGAATTTACGGTACACGATGAGCAGTTCTTC
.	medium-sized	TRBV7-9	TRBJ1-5	CASSFGQGNQPQHF	TGTGCCAGCAGCTTCGGGCAGGGCAATCAGCCCCAGCATTTT
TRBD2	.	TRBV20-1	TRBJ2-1	CSARDRGTSKGNEQFF	TGCAGTGCTAGAGATCGGGGGACTAGTAAAGGCAATGAGCAGTTCTTC
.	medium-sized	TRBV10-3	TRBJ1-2	CAVQWGDLGDGYTF	TGTGCCGTCCAATGGGGGGATCTAGGGGATGGCTACACCTTC
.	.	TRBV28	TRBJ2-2	CASIPSAGRNTVELFF	TGTGCCAGCATCCCCTCCGCAGGGCGAAACACCGTGGAGCTTTTTTTT
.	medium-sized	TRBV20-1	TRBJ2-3	CSAARGRGSTDTQYF	TGCAGTGCGGCCCGAGGGAGGGGGAGCACAGATACGCAGTATTTT
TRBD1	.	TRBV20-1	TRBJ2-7	CSAPDRIIYEQYF	TGCAGTGCTCCGGACAGGATTATCTACGAGCAGTACTTC
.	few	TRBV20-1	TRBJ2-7	CSASPFPEEQYF	TGCAGTGCTAGTCCCTTCCCGGAGGAGCAGTACTTC
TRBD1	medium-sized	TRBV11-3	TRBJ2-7	CASSSFGQGASEQYF	TGTGCCAGCAGCTCTTTCGGACAGGGGGCGTCCGAGCAGTACTTC
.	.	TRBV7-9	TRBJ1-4	CASSLRDLPGEKLFF	TGTGCCAGCAGCTTAAGGGACTTACCGGGTGAAAAACTGTTTTTT
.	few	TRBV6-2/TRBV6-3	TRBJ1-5	CASSYEGSQPQHF	TGTGCCAGCAGTTACGAGGGATCTCAGCCCCAGCATTTT
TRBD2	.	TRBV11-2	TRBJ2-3	CASILGGGTEGQYF	TGTGCCAGCATCTTGGGGGGAGGGACCGAGGGGCAGTATTTT
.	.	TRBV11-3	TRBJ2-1	CASSFSSAEQFF	TGTGCCAGCAGCTTCTCTAGCGCCGAGCAGTTCTTC
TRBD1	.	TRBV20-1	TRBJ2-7	CSAKKQGAWGAYEQYF	TGCAGTGCTAAAAAACAGGGGGCGTGGGGTGCCTACGAGCAGTACTTC
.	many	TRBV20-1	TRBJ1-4	CSASVGGAGEKLFF	TGCAGTGCTAGTGTTGGGGGCGCGGGGGAAAAACTGTTTTTT
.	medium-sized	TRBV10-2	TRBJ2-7	CASSESAGIYEQYF	TGCGCCAGCAGTGAAAGCGCAGGGATATACGAGCAGTACTTC
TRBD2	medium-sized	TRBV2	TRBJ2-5	CASSELRGGSGETQYF	TGTGCCAGCAGTGAACTCCGTGGCGGGAGCGGGGAGACCCAGTACTTC
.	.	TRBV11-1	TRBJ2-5	CASSRLGYLETQYF	TGTGCAAGCAGCCGCTTAGGGTATCTGGAGACCCAGTACTTC
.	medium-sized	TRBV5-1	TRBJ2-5	CASSLLQPTQETQYF	TGCGCCAGCAGCTTGTTACAGCCAACTCAAGAGACCCAGTACTTC